This T cell receptor beta chain was recovered during a study of glioma-infiltrating T cells (dated by TCRdb to about 2016). Background on the whole study: The study sequenced TCR alpha- and beta-chain repertoires from glioma tissue, from non-neoplastic brain tissue and from matched peripheral blood mononuclear cells. To measure divergence between tissue and blood T-cell populations, each tissue-infiltrating repertoire was compared with the peripheral blood repertoire of the same patient. The paired cohort was made up of three low-grade glioma patients, several primary glioblastoma patients and three non-glioma patients who contributed non-neoplastic brain tissue. The paper's findings and limits, for the study overall: Only a very small number of CDR3 sequences turned up in both tissue and blood, a result put down to high CDR3 diversity combined with limited sampling. Small numbers underpinned the group comparisons: 7 to 9 glioblastoma patients, three low-grade glioma patients and three non-neoplastic patients. VJ-independent divergence between tissue and blood was below expectation in non-neoplastic patients but above expectation in all gliomas, especially low-grade gliomas.

The iRepertoire nested amplicon-rescue multiplex PCR (arm-PCR) platform was used to amplify TCR alpha and beta CDR3 regions from RNA. The input for one-step reverse transcription and amplification was 100-400 ng of tissue mRNA or PBMC total RNA. Following bead purification, Illumina adapters were added by a secondary multiplex PCR, and the libraries were gel-purified between 200 and 400 bp. Internal 6-nucleotide barcodes were carried by the libraries and were used for demultiplexing. Sequencing of libraries was performed on an Illumina MiSeq with 2x220 or 2x250 nucleotide paired-end reads. The authors' pipeline ran thus. Paired reads were merged using FLASH 1.2.11 and aligned with BWA-MEM to the GRCh37 human genome, and TRA and TRB reads were then extracted. V and J assignment used an IMGT-derived reference of cassette sequences and CDR3 motifs that included pseudogenes. Three-frame translation of reads was performed, and productive CDR3s were defined as those with a C...FGXG motif and no stop codons. Clonotypes were defined as unique combinations of V-J cassette pair and CDR3 amino acid sequence. Reads were filtered by Hamming distance, thresholded by each sample's sequence error rate in mapped regions. The public reads were reanalyzed by TCRdb: fastp trimming at Q25, MiXCR alignment, in-frame beta chains only. Each entry is one CDR3 protein sequence, shown with its most common DNA and genes. TCRdb's processing, not the authors' own work, is the source of the V and J calls. In all, the sample holds around 190,000 distinct CDR3 sequences, and about 32% of those were seen once. Of the sample, around 21% falls within the top ten clones.

The CDR3 covers 13 residues, taking in both the cysteine and the phenylalanine. Only CDR3 DNA remains: 39 bases, in frame from the first base. The germline ends are 16 bases apart after V is trimmed by 6 bases and J by 7 bases. CDR1 and CDR2 are drawn from the germline V gene (reference sequence): MNHNY, SVGAGI. In the case of this clonotype: Its antigen is not yet known. No base quality information exists; no much larger clone differs at one position.

This TCR came from a human donor with low-grade glioma or glioblastoma, undergoing nonglioma brain surgery, or in good health (not recorded which). The chain employs TRBV6-6 and TRBJ2-7, with the D gene too uncertain to name. Material for sequencing was glioma tissue, nonneoplastic brain tissue, or PBMCs (not recorded which). The nucleotide sequence reads TGTGCCAGCAGATCGGTTGGCCACAATGAGCAGTACTTC. Its coded protein is CASRSVGHNEQYF.